This TCR beta chain was identified during a study of T-cell reconstitution after alpha-beta-depleted transplantation in children. Study-wide findings and caveats: Among T cells one year after transplant, newly produced cells accounted for most counts and diversity.

The authors prepared the TCRbeta library with unique molecular identifiers. From the PCR reads, TCRdb called clonotypes with MiXCR, one entry per CDR3 protein. The table lists 240,000 or so distinct CDR3 sequences, roughly 7.7% of them singletons, with 6.3% in the top ten. This clonotype has at least ten counts. What it recognizes is unknown. Trimming cost V 5 bases and J 3 bases; bases outside gene matches: 14. Looked up from germline, CDR1 is SEHNR and CDR2 is FQNEAQ (reference sequence). The CDR3 runs 18 residues. This clonotype was obtained from a male patient under 18 who had a stem cell transplant for acute lymphoblastic leukemia, so the T cells may come from the graft donor. The chain carries TRBV7-9 and TRBJ1-3; 9 nucleotides line up with TRBD1. The sample here was PBMCs, mostly from graft donor cells, taken 180 days after TCRalphabeta/CD19-depleted stem cell transplant. The DNA for the CDR3 is TGTGCCAGCAGCGCTCTGGACAACAGGGGGCAAAATGGAAACACCATATATTTT. Translating gives CASSALDNRGQNGNTIYF.